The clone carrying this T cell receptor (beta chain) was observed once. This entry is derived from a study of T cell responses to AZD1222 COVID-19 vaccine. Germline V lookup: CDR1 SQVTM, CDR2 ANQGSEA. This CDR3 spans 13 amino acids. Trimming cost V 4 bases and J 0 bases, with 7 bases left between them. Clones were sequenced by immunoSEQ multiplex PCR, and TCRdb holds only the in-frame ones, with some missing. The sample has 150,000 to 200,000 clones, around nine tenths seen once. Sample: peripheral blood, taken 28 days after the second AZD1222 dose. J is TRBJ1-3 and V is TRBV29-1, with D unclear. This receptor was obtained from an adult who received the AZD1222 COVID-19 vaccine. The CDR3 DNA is TGCAGCGTTGCCAGAAGCTCTGGAAACACCATATATTTT. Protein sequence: CSVARSSGNTIYF.